This T cell receptor beta chain was documented in a study of identifying expanded T cells in peripheral blood. Study outcomes and limitations: About 1.2 clones differed between technical replicates, versus about 15 and 19 over time.

Turning to this clone: Its antigen is undetermined.

Measured with immunoSEQ multiplex PCR; TCRdb has only the in-frame clones, and not every one. The sample gives some 120,000 clones, roughly 80% of which show up once; approximately 3% is in the top ten. The CDR3 sequence is 15 residues long. From germline, CDR1 is MNHEY and CDR2 SVGAGI. Trimming left V 0 bases short and J 5 bases short, with 11 bases between. The sequencing input was blood. The chain joins TRBV6-5 to TRBJ1-5; D gene uncertain. The receptor comes from a person between 18 and 70 years old in good health. The CDR3 sequence: CASSYSNSGDQPQHF. In DNA form, the CDR3 reads TGTGCCAGCAGTTACTCGAACAGCGGGGATCAGCCCCAGCATTTT.